This T cell receptor beta chain was identified during a study of Ad26.COV2.S vaccination and SARS-CoV-2 variants. V was clipped by 6 bases and J by 1 base; unmatched bases: 10. The CDR3 consists of 19 residues. Germline V gene sequence: CDR1 SGDLS, CDR2 YYNGEE. The protocol was immunoSEQ multiplex PCR, while the TCRdb copy is restricted to in-frame clones and leaves out a portion. The sample lists 300,000 to 400,000 clones, more than 75% seen once, with roughly 3.1% in the top ten. Specified treatment: around 19 received Ad26.COV2.S at low or high dose, single or two shots; several received placebo; per-sample allocation not given. The study sampled participants on day 63 after the first vaccine or placebo injection.

This sequence joins TRBV9 and TRBJ2-2; 15 bases fit TRBD2. This receptor was taken from a person between 18 and 60 years old who received the Ad26.COV2.S COVID-19 vaccine or a placebo. The specimen comprised peripheral blood, sampled in a trial of Ad26.COV2.S vaccine versus placebo. CDR3 nucleotide sequence: TGTGCCAGCACCACGTGGGGACTAGCGGGGGGCGAGAACACCGGGGAGCTGTTTTTT. Protein: CASTTWGLAGGENTGELFF.